The clone carrying this T cell receptor beta chain was recorded a few times. The antigen remains unidentified. Just one base apart from a much larger clone, this may be a read error. This entry comes from a study of tumor and adjacent non-tumor tissue in lung cancer. Looking at the study overall: Patients comprised roughly 12 adenocarcinoma, 2 squamous cell carcinoma and 1 small cell lung cancer.

RNA was extracted from bulk tissue without any cell sorting. Unmatched junction bases numbered 6, after V lost 6 bases and J lost 2 bases. Germline V lookup: CDR1 MNHNS, CDR2 SASEGT. The CDR3 has 14 amino acids. TCRbeta libraries were built with three rounds of nested PCR, modified from ARM-PCR. TCRdb fed the multiplex PCR reads into MiXCR, producing one record per CDR3 protein. The sample lists 65,000 to 80,000 distinct CDR3 sequences, more than 70% occurring once. Regarding the study as a whole: Higher tumor TCR diversity was associated with shorter survival. Tumor tissue had significantly higher TCR diversity than normal lung. In normal lung, the top 100 clones were significantly more dominant than in tumor.

Input material: lung tumor tissue. The sequence derives from a man aged 60-69 years with non-small cell lung cancer. The chain is built from TRBV6-1 and TRBJ2-5; TRBD2 aligns across 7 bases. The CDR3 sequence: CASRFREGQETQYF. The CDR3 bases are TGTGCCAGCAGATTCAGGGAGGGGCAAGAGACCCAGTACTTC.